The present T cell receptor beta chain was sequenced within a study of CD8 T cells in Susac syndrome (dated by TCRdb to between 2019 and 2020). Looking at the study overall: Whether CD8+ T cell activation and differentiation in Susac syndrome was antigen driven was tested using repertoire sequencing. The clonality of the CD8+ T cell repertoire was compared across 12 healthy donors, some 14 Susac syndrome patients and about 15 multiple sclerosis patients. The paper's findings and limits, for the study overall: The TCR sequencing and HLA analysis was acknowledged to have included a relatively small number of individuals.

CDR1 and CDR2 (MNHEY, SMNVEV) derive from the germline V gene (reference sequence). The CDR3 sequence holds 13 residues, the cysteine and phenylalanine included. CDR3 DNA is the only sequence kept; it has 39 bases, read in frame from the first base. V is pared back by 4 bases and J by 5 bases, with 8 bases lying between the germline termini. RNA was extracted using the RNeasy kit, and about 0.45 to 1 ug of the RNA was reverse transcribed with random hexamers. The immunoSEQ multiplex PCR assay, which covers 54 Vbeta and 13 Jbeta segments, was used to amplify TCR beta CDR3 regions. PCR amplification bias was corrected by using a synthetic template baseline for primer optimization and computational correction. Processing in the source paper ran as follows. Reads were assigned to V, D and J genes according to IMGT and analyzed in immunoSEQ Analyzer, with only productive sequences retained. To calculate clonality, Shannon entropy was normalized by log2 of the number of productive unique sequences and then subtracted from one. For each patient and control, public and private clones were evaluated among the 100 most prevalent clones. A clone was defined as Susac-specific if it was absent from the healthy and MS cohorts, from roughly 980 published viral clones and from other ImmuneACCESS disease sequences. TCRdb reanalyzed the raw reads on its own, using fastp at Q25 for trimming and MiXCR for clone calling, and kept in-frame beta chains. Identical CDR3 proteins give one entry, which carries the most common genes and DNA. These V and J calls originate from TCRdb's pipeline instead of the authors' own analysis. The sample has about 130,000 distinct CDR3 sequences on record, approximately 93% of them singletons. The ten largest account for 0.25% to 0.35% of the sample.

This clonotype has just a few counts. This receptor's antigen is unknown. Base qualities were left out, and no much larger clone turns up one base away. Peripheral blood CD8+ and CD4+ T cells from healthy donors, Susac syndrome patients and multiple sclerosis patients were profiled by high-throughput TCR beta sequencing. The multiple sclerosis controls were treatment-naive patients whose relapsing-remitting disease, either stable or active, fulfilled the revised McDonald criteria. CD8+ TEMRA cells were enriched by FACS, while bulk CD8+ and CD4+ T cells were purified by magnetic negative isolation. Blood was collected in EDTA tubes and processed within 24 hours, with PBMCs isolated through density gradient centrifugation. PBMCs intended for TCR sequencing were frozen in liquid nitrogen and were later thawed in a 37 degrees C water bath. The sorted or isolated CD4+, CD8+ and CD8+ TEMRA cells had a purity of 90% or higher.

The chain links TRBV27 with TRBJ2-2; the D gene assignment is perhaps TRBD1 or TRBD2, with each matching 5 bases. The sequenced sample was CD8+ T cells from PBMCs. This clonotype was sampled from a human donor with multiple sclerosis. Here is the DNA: TGTGCCAGCAGTTGGGACGAGACCGGGGAGCTGTTTTTT. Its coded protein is CASSWDETGELFF.